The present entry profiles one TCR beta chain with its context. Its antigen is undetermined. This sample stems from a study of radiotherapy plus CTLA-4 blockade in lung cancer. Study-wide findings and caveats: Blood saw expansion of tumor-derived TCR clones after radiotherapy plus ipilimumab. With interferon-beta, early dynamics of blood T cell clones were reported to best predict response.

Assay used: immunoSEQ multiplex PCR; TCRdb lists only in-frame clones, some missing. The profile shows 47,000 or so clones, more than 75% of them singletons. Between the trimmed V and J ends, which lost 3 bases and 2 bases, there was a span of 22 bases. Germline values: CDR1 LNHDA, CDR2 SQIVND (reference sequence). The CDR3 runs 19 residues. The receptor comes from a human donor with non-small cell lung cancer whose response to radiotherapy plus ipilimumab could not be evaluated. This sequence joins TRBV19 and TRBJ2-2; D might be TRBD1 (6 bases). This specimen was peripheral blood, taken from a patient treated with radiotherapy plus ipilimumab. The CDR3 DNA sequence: TGTGCCAGTAGTATCTCGGCACAGGGAGCGTTCATAAACACCGGGGAGCTGTTTTTT. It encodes CASSISAQGAFINTGELFF.